This entry describes one T cell receptor (beta chain). Antigen unknown. Germline assignment: CDR1 MNHNS and CDR2 SASEGT. This CDR3 has 15 amino acids. Each TCR library consumed 3500 ng of total RNA. No DNA is given; TCRdb re-called the 5' RACE reads and lists each CDR3 protein once. This table holds around 410,000 distinct CDR3 sequences. The sample comes from a study of monozygotic twins with inflammatory bowel disease. Notes on the study in general: Immunosuppressive treatments were not uniform, and this may have added variability to patient repertoires.

The gene calls are TRBV6-1 and TRBJ2-7; TCRdb proposes TRBD2, but this gene call is untestable without DNA. The source of this sequence is a human donor with ulcerative colitis or Crohn's disease, or a healthy co-twin of an affected twin (not recorded which). Sequencing was performed on blood. The CDR3 is CASSGLAGGPYEQYF.